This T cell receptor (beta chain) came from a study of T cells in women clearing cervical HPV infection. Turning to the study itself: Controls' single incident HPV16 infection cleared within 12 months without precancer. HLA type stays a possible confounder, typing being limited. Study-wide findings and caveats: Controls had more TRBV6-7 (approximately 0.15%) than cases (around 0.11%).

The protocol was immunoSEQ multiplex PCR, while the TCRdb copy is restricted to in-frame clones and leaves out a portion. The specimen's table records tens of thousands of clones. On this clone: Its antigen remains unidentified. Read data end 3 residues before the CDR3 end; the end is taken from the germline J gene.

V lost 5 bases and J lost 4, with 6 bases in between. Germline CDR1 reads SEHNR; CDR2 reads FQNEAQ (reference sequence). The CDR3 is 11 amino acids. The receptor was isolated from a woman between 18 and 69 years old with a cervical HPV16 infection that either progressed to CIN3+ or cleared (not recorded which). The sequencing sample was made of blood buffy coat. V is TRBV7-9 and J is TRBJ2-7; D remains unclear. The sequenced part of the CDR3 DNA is TGTGCCAGCAGCATTCTGTACGAG. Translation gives CASSILYE. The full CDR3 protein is CASSILYEQYF.